This T cell receptor (beta chain) was captured by sequencing in a study of shared clonotypes between healthy human individuals. At the level of the study: CD8 memory received one plate per donor, CD8 naive two, CD4 memory three and CD4 naive three. Study observations and caveats: An effect of sequencing depth on clonotype sharing among donors was expected. Memory subsets generally showed lower estimated richness than naive subsets.

With respect to this clone: As yet, its antigen is unknown.

Data came from immunoSEQ multiplex PCR; TCRdb stores just in-frame clones and leaves some out. The profile shows roughly 550,000 clones, roughly 96% of them singletons. The CDR3 is 14 amino acids. Germline V gene data show CDR1 as MNHEY and CDR2 as SVGAGI. Germline trimming cut 0 bases from V and 7 bases from J; bases unmatched to any gene: 2. Positively selected for CCR7, the CD45RO-negative cells used as naive CD8 cells excluded terminally differentiated effector memory CD45RA+ cells. The rearrangement joins TRBV6-5 to TRBJ1-2; 10 bases match TRBD1. Material for sequencing was naive CD8+ T cells sorted from blood. The receptor comes from a woman in her 30s in good health. This CDR3 is CASSYSGTGVGYTF. CDR3 in DNA: TGTGCCAGCAGTTACTCGGGGACAGGGGTTGGCTACACCTTC.